This T cell receptor (beta chain) stems from a study of cytomegalovirus exposure and HLA in healthy donors. Findings and limits, study-wide: As confirmed in vitro, a few CMV-associated chains were specific for CMV antigens. Most subjects had HLA-A and HLA-B alleles reportedly predicted accurately by TCR beta sequences.

The PCR ran on 60 Vbeta and 13 Jbeta primers. Repertoires were generated with immunoSEQ multiplex PCR, while TCRdb's copy carries only in-frame clones and drops some. The data show fewer than 200,000 clones, with 70% to 90% seen just once and about 0.9% held by the top ten. Germline V lookup: CDR1 MNHEY, CDR2 SVGAGI. The CDR3 runs to 15 residues. Germline trimming cut 4 bases from V and 3 bases from J; bases unmatched to any gene: 4. With regard to this clone: Its antigen is unidentified.

The J gene is TRBJ2-5, the V gene TRBV6-5, with 11 bases aligning to TRBD2. The sequencing input was PBMCs. This TCR was sampled from a woman aged 25 to 39 in good health and CMV-seronegative. CDR3 in DNA: TGTGCCAGCAGTTCTCTAGCGGGGGGCGAAGAGACCCAGTACTTC. Encoded protein: CASSSLAGGEETQYF.